These T cell receptor beta chains were read from a single sample in a study of human T cells and chemical hapten exposure. TCRdb used MiXCR to reprocess the RACE reads, holding one entry per CDR3 protein. The sample holds 360,000 or so distinct CDR3 sequences, about 6.9% seen once. The sample here was whole blood, taken in connection with sensitization to the hapten diphenylcyclopropenone (DPC). These receptors were collected from a woman aged 18-29 years with alopecia areata. Some clones in this sample may be carry-over from other donors' samples. CDR3s include the opening cysteine and the closing phenylalanine or tryptophan. A D gene is named only where the DNA matches it firmly. Only some rows state a clone size, as once, few, many or a class for expanded clones.

D,length,J,V,size,CDR3,DNA
NA,13,TRBJ2-7,TRBV28,NA,CASSSTPTARGYF,TGTGCCAGCAGTTCAACTCCGACAGCACGGGGGTACTTC
TRBD1,16,TRBJ1-1,TRBV6-2/TRBV6-3,few,CASSFLETGVFTEAFF,TGTGCCAGCAGTTTCCTTGAGACAGGGGTATTCACTGAAGCTTTCTTT
NA,13,TRBJ2-3,TRBV20-1,few,CSARGGAQTTQYF,TGCAGTGCTAGAGGAGGGGCACAGACTACGCAGTATTTT
TRBD1,16,TRBJ1-1,TRBV6-4,many,CASSPRKGARSTEAFF,TGTGCCAGCAGCCCTAGGAAGGGGGCGCGAAGCACTGAAGCTTTCTTT
NA,13,TRBJ1-2,TRBV20-1,few,CSASSQGDGGYTF,TGCAGTGCTAGCAGTCAGGGAGATGGTGGCTACACCTTC
TRBD1,11,TRBJ2-3,TRBV29-1,few,CSAAPGGAQYF,TGCAGCGCCGCGCCAGGGGGCGCGCAGTATTTT
NA,15,TRBJ2-3,TRBV6-4,many,CASSEGGEPTDTQYF,TGTGCCAGCAGTGAAGGCGGGGAACCCACAGATACGCAGTATTTT
NA,15,TRBJ1-1,TRBV13,many,CASSLDGGLNTEAFF,TGTGCCAGCAGCTTAGATGGGGGACTGAACACTGAAGCTTTCTTT
NA,10,TRBJ1-1,TRBV24-1,NA,CASKQGKAFF,TGTGCCAGCAAACAGGGTAAAGCTTTCTTT
NA,13,TRBJ2-7,TRBV12-3/TRBV12-4,NA,CASSLAARSEQYF,TGTGCCAGCAGTTTAGCAGCCAGGTCCGAGCAGTACTTC
TRBD1,14,TRBJ1-1,TRBV20-1,few,CSAKRRGPNTEAFF,TGCAGTGCTAAACGCAGGGGGCCGAACACTGAAGCTTTCTTT
NA,13,TRBJ1-1,TRBV28,few,CASSPYEDSEAFF,TGTGCCAGCAGCCCCTATGAAGACTCCGAAGCTTTCTTT
TRBD1,14,TRBJ2-7,TRBV18,few,CASSRDSSSYEQYF,TGTGCCAGCTCGAGGGACAGTAGCTCCTACGAGCAGTACTTC
NA,15,TRBJ2-3,TRBV20-1,NA,CSARDPGRGGDTQYF,TGCAGTGCTAGAGACCCGGGACGTGGCGGAGATACGCAGTATTTT
NA,15,TRBJ2-1,TRBV5-1,NA,CASSLRIDTYNEQFF,TGCGCCAGCAGCTTGCGTATAGACACCTACAATGAGCAGTTCTTC
TRBD1,12,TRBJ1-4,TRBV11-1,few,CASSPDRGELFF,TGTGCCAGCAGCCCGGACAGGGGCGAACTGTTTTTT
NA,15,TRBJ2-5,TRBV20-1,NA,CSARSSQRRMETQYF,TGCAGTGCTAGAAGTAGTCAGAGAAGAATGGAGACCCAGTACTTC
NA,14,TRBJ2-7,TRBV29-1,NA,CSVLHRTDSYEQYF,TGCAGCGTGCTACACCGGACAGACTCCTACGAGCAGTACTTC
NA,16,TRBJ2-5,TRBV5-8,many,CASSWGRQVGQETQYF,TGTGCCAGCAGCTGGGGGCGGCAGGTTGGTCAAGAGACCCAGTACTTC
NA,17,TRBJ2-3,TRBV7-8,few,CASSLIIPAESTDTQYF,TGTGCCAGCAGCTTAATCATCCCAGCGGAGAGCACAGATACGCAGTATTTT
TRBD1,15,TRBJ2-5,TRBV5-1,many,CASSLARGREETQYF,TGCGCCAGCAGCTTGGCCAGGGGGCGCGAAGAGACCCAGTACTTC
NA,14,TRBJ1-6,TRBV6-5,many,CASRIRGVPSPLHF,TGTGCCAGCAGAATTCGGGGCGTTCCTTCACCCCTCCACTTT